This T cell receptor (beta chain) was observed in a study of somatic mutations in cytotoxic T cells in rheumatoid arthritis (dated by TCRdb to 2016 to 2017). Regarding the complete study: Peripheral blood (around 28 ml EDTA) was collected from patients immediately after diagnosis and before any treatment began. In newly diagnosed rheumatoid arthritis without treatment, the study examined if expanded CD8+ T-cell clones harbor somatic mutations, relying on TCRB deep sequencing to characterize clonality. The median ages of the patient and control groups were essentially identical. A FACSAria II or Sony SH800 was used to flow-sort some V beta antibody-stained T-cell populations at nearly 100% purity, and TCRB sequencing was also done on sorted V beta1+ cells. TCRB deep sequencing was performed for more than 50 rheumatoid arthritis patients and about 20 healthy controls. The paper as a whole reports these results and caveats: In patients, CD8+ clonality rose with age (Spearman r of about 0.51), which was not the case in healthy controls. Several identical CD8+ TCRB sequences were found in both blood and synovial fluid, and in 8 of 65 patients the largest CD8+ clone exceeded 20% of CD8+ cells. No adjustment for multiple comparisons was made for the slight TRBV07 underrepresentation in patients. The antigen targets of the expanded CD8+ clones were unknown, and absence from virus-specific databases did not rule out viral specificity. Rheumatoid arthritis patients and age-matched healthy controls did not significantly differ in CD8+ T-cell clonality.

Remarks on this clone: Its binding antigen is unknown. There are no base qualities to consult, and no much larger clone falls within one base.

The immunoSEQ assay was applied to genomic DNA for TCRB CDR3 sequencing. In the original analysis: Patient CD8+ clones larger than 1% were compared against published virus-specific TCRB sequences, and only a few matched. Nothing other than productive TCRB rearrangements was included in the analyses. A clone was defined by a unique TCRB CDR3 sequence, and clonality was computed as a productive clonality index based on Shannon entropy. Repertoire overlap for a pair of samples was computed from each clone's template counts relative to total templates per sample. A correlation with a Spearman r of 0.55 to 0.65 was found between V-gene usage by flow cytometry and V-gene usage by TCRB sequencing. Drawn from immuneACCESS, this table holds only the in-frame rearrangements with V and J called that TCRdb kept. Clones are partly lost; checked studies trace under half to an unresolved V gene and leave the rest unexplained. From that table come the V and J calls and clone size; the DNA was used to work out D and trimming. This sample gives about 17,000 clones in total; about 80% of them show up just once. The ten largest make up 4.5% to 6% of the sample.

V is clipped by 0 bases and J by 3 bases, and the sequence between their germline boundaries is 9 bases long. The CDR3 has 15 amino acids, counting the end cysteine and phenylalanine. Of all the DNA, just the CDR3 is kept, 45 bases in frame from base 1. Taken from the germline V gene, the CDR1 and CDR2 loops are SGDLS and YYNGEE. Positive magnetic bead selection on an AutoMACS was used to isolate CD4+ and CD8+ cells, with flow cytometry used to check purity. After a first flow cytometry screen using a TCR V beta antibody panel, clonal expansions were characterized through TCRB deep sequencing of sorted CD8+ fractions. Ficoll-Paque PLUS density gradient separation was used to isolate peripheral blood mononuclear cells. Nucleospin Tissue or Tissue XS kits were used to extract DNA from CD4-enriched, CD8-enriched or PBMC samples, and a Qubit 2.0 fluorometer was used for quantification.

The sequence is built from TRBV9 and TRBJ1-4; confidence is insufficient to name the D gene. The source of this sequence is an adult with rheumatoid arthritis. Sequencing was carried out using CD8+ T cells sorted from blood. The DNA reads as follows: TGTGCCAGCAGCGTAGCGGGGTTCCCTAATGAAAAACTGTTTTTT. This sequence encodes CASSVAGFPNEKLFF.